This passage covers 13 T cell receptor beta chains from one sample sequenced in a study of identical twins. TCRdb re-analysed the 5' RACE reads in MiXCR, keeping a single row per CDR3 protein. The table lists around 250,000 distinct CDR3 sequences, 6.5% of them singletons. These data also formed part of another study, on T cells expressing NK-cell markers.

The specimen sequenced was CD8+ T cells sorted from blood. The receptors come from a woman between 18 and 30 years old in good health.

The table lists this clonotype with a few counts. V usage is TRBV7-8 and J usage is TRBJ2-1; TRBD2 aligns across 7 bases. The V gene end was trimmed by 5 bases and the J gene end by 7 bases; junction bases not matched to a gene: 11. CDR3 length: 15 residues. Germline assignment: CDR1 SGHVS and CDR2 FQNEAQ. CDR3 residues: CASSLRGSIGNEQFF. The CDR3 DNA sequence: TGTGCCAGCAGCCTCCGCGGGAGTATAGGGAATGAGCAGTTCTTC.

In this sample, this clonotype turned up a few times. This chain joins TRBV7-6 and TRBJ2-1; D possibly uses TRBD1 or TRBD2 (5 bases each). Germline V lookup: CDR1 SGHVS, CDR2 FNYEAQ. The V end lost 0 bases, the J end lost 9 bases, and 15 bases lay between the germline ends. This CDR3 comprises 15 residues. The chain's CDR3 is CASSLAGAGRSEQFF. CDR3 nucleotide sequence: TGTGCCAGCAGCTTAGCCGGGGCGGGCAGAAGTGAGCAGTTCTTC.

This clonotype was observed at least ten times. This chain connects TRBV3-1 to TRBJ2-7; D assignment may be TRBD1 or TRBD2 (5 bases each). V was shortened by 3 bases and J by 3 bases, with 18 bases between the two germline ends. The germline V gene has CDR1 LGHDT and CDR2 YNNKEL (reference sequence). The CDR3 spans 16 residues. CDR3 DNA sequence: TGTGCCAGCAGCCATGATTCGGGGCCCTCGGTCTACGAGCAGTACTTC. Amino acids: CASSHDSGPSVYEQYF.

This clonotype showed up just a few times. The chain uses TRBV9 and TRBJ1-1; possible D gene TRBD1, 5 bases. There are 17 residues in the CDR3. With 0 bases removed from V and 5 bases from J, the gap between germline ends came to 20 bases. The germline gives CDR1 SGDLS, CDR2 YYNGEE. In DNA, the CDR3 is TGTGCCAGCAGCGTAGGGGAGGGGAGAGGGGTTGGGACTGAAGCTTTCTTT. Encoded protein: CASSVGEGRGVGTEAFF.

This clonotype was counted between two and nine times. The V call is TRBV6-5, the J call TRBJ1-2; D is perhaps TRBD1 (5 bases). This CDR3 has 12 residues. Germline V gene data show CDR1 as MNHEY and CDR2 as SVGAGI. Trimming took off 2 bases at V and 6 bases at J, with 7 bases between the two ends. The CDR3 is CASSYGGHGYTF. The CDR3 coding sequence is TGTGCCAGCAGTTACGGGGGACATGGCTACACCTTC.

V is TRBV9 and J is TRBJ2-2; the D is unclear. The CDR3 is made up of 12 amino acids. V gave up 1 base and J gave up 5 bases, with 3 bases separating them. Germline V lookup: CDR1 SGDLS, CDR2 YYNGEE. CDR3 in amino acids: CASSVRTGELFF. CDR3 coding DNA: TGTGCCAGCAGCGTACGGACCGGGGAGCTGTTTTTT.

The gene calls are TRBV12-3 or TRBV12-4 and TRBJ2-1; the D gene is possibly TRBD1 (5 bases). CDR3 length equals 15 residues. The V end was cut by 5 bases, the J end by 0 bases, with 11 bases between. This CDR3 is CASSPTESSYNEQFF. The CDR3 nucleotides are TGTGCCAGCAGTCCGACAGAAAGCTCCTACAATGAGCAGTTCTTC.

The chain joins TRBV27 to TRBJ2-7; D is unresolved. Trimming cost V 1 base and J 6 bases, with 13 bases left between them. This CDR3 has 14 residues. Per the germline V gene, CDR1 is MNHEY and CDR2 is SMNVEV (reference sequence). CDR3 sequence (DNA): TGTGCCAGCAGTTTATGGGTGACACCGCTCGAGCAGTACTTC. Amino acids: CASSLWVTPLEQYF.

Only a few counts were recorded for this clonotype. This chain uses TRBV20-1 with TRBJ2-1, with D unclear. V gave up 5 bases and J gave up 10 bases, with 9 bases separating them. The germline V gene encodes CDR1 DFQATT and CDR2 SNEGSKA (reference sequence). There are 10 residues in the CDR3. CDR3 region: CSAVVGEQFF. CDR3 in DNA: TGCAGTGCTGTAGTAGGGGAGCAGTTCTTC.

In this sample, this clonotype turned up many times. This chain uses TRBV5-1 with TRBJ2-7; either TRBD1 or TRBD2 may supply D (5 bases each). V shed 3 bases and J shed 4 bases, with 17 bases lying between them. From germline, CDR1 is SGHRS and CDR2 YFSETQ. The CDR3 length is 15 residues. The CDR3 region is CASSSLYTGGYEQYF. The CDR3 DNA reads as TGCGCCAGCAGCTCCCTTTATACAGGCGGGTACGAGCAGTACTTC. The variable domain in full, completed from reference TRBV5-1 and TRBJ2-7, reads KAGVTQTPRYLIKTRGQQVTLSCSPISGHRSVSWYQQTPGQGLQFLFEYFSETQRNKGNFPGRFSGRQFSNSRSEMNVSTLELGDSALYLCASSSLYTGGYEQYFGPGTRLTVT.

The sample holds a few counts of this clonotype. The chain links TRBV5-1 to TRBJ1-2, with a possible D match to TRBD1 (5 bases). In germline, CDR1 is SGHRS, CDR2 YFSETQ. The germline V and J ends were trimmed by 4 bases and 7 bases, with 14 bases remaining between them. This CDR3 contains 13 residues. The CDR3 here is CASSLKGDPGYTF. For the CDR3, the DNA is TGCGCCAGCAGCCTAAAAGGGGACCCTGGCTACACCTTC.

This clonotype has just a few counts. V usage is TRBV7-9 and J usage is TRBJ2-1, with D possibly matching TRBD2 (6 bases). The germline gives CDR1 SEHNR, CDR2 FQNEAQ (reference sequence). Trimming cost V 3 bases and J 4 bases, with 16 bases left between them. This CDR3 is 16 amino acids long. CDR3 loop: CASSFRPGVNYNEQFF. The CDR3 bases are TGTGCCAGCAGCTTCCGGCCGGGAGTGAATTACAATGAGCAGTTCTTC.

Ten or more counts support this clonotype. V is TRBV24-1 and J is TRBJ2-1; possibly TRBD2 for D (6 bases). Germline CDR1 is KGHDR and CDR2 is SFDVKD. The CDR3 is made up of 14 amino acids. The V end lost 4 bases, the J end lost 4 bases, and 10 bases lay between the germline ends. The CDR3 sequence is CATSEGTVYNEQFF. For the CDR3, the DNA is TGTGCCACCAGTGAGGGGACTGTATACAATGAGCAGTTCTTC.